This TCR beta chain came from a study of cytomegalovirus exposure and HLA in healthy donors. The study's findings and limits: Most TCR sequences showed up rarely, but some public TCRs showed up in many donors. Later examination showed HLA-associated TCR beta chains had greater clonal expansion than equally common others. In an earlier analysis, in several hundred donors, most V segments appeared productive either ~87% or ~30% of the time.

The PCR had 60 Vbeta and 13 Jbeta primers. Profiled with immunoSEQ multiplex PCR; TCRdb holds only in-frame clones, not every one. The sample lists 180,000 or so clones, under 80% occurring once. Concerning this clone itself: Its specificity is unknown.

The germline V gene encodes CDR1 SGHRS and CDR2 YFSETQ. The germline V and J ends were trimmed by 8 bases and 6 bases, with 16 bases remaining between them. This CDR3 spans 13 amino acids. The source is a man aged 35 to 55 in good health and CMV-seronegative. Sequenced: PBMCs. The J gene is TRBJ2-3, the V gene TRBV5-1; D unresolved. This CDR3 is CASSSPATDTQYF. For the CDR3, the DNA is TGCGCCAGTAGCAGCCCTGCCACGGATACGCAGTATTTT.